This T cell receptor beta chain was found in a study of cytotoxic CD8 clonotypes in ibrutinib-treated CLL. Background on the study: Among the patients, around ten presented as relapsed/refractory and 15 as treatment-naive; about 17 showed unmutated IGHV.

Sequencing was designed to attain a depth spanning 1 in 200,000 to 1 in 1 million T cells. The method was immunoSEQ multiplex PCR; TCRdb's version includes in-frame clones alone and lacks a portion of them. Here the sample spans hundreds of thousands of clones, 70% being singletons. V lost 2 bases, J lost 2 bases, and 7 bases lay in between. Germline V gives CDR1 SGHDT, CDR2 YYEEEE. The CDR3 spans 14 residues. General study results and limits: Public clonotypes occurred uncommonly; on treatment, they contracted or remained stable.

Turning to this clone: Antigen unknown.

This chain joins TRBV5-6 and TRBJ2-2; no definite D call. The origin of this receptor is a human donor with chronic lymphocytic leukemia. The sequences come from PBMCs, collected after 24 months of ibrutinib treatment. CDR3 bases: TGTGCCAGCAGCTTTTATAAAAACACCGGGGAGCTGTTTTTT. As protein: CASSFYKNTGELFF.